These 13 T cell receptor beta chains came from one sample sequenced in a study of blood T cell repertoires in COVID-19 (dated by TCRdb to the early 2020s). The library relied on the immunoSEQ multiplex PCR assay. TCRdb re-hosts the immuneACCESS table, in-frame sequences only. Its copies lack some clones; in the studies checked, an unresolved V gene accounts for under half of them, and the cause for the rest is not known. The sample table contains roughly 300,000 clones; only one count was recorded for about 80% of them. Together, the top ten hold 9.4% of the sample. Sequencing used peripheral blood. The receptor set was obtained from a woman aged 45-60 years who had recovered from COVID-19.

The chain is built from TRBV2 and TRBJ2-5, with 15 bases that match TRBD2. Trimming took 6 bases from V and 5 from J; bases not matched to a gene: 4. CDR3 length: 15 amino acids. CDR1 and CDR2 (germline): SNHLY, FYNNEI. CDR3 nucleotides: TGTGCCAGCAGAGTCGGACTAGCGGGGGGGGAGACCCAGTACTTC. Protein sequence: CASRVGLAGGETQYF.

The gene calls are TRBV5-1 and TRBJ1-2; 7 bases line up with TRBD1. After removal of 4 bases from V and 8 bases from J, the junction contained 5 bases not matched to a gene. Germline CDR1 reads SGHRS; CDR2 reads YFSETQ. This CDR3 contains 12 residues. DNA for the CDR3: TGCGCCAGCAGCCTCGAGGGGGCCGGCTACACCTTC. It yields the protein CASSLEGAGYTF.

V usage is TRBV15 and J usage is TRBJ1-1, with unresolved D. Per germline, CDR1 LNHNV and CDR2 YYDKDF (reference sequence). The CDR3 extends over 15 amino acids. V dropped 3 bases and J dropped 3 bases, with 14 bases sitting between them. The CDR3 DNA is TGTGCCACCAGCAGGCACGGAGGGTTACACACTGAAGCTTTCTTT. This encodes CATSRHGGLHTEAFF.

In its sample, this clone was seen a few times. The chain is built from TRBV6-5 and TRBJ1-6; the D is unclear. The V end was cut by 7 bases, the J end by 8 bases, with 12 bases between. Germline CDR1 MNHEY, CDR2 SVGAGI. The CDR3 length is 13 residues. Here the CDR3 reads CASIGALDSPLHF. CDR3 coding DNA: TGTGCCAGCATCGGTGCGCTTGATTCACCCCTCCACTTT.

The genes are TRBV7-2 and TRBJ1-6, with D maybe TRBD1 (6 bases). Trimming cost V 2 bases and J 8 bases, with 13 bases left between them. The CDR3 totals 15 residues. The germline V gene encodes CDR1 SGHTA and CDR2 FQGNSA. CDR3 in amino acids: CASSLRGAGDSPLHF. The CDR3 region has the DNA TGTGCCAGCAGCTTACGGGGGGCGGGGGATTCACCCCTCCACTTT.

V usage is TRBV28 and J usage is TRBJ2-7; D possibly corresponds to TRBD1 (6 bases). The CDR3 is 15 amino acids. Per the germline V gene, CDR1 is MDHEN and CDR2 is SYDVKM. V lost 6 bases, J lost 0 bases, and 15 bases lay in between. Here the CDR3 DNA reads TGTGCCAGCAGCCCCCTACAGGGCTTCTCCTACGAGCAGTACTTC. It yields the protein CASSPLQGFSYEQYF.

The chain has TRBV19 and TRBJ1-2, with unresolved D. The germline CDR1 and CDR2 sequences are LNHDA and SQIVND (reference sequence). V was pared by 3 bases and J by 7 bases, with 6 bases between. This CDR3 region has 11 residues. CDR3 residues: CASSIDSGYTF. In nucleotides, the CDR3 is TGTGCCAGTAGTATCGACTCTGGCTACACCTTC. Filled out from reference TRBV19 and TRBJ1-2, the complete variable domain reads DGGITQSPKYLFRKEGQNVTLSCEQNLNHDAMYWYRQDPGQGLRLIYYSQIVNDFQKGDIAEGYSVSREKKESFPLTVTSAQKNPTAFYLCASSIDSGYTFGSGTRLTVV.

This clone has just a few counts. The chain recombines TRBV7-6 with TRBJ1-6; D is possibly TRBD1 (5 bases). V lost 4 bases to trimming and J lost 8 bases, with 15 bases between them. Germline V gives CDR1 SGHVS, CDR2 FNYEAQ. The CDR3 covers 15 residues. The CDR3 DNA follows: TGTGCCAGCAGCTCATCGGCCCAGGGATATTCACCCCTCCACTTT. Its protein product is CASSSSAQGYSPLHF.

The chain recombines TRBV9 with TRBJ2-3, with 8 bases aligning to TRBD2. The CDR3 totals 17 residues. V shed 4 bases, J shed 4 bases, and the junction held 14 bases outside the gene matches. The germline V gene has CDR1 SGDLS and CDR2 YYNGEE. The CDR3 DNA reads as TGTGCCAGCAGCCCTTCGACGGGGGGGCCGGTGGCAGATACGCAGTATTTT. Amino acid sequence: CASSPSTGGPVADTQYF.

CDR3 region: CASSYLTGPQGYTF. The CDR3, as DNA: TGTGCCAGCAGTTATCTAACAGGCCCCCAGGGCTACACCTTC. This chain joins TRBV6-2 or TRBV6-3 and TRBJ1-2, with D perhaps matching TRBD1 (5 bases). Germline lookup yields CDR1 MNHEY and CDR2 SVGEGT. The CDR3 extends over 14 amino acids. Between the trimmed V and J ends, which lost 3 bases and 8 bases, there was a span of 16 bases.

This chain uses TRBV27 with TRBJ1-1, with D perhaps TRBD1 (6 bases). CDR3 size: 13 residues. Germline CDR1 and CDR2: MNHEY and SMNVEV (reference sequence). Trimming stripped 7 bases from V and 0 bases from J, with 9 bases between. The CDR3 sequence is CASITGMNTEAFF. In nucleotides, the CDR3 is TGTGCCAGCATAACAGGGATGAACACTGAAGCTTTCTTT.

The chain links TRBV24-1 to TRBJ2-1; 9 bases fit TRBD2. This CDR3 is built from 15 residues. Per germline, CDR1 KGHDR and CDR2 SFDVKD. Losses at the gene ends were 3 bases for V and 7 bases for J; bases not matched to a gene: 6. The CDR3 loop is CATSDSGRSGNEQFF. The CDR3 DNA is TGTGCCACCAGTGATAGCGGGAGGAGTGGAAATGAGCAGTTCTTC.

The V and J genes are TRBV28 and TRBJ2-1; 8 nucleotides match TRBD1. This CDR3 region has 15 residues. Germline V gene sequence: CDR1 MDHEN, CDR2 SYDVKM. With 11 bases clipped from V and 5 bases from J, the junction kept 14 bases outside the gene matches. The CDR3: CAAGFPDRVNNEQFF. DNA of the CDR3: TGTGCCGCTGGTTTTCCGGACAGGGTAAACAATGAGCAGTTCTTC. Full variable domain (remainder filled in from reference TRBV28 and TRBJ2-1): DVKVTQSSRYLVKRTGEKVFLECVQDMDHENMFWYRQDPGLGLRLIYFSYDVKMKEKGDIPEGYSVSREKKERFSLILESASTNQTSMYLCAAGFPDRVNNEQFFGPGTRLTVL.